What follows are 25 T cell receptor beta chains derived from one specimen sequenced in a study of blood T cells in healthy people across ages. Primed by a sample-barcoded 5' primer and a J-beta primer mix, a second PCR proceeded for about 6 to 11 cycles. TCRdb reprocessed the 5' RACE reads via MiXCR and lists one record per CDR3 protein. The sample carries about 1.7 million distinct CDR3 sequences, under 30% recorded once. Sequencing was done on a sample of blood. The receptor source for this set is a woman in her 30s in good health.

On this clonotype: A read error is possible here, since a much larger clone lies one base away. The chain is built from TRBV29-1 and TRBJ2-5; TRBD1 or TRBD2 may be the D gene (6 bases each). Trimming took 3 bases from V and 5 from J, leaving 13 bases between them. This CDR3 region has 13 residues. From germline, CDR1 is SQVTM and CDR2 ANQGSEA. In DNA, the CDR3 is TGCAGCGTTGATCTAGCGAGGGGGGAGACCCAGTACTTC. As protein: CSVDLARGETQYF.

V and J are TRBV12-3 or TRBV12-4 and TRBJ2-7, with TRBD1 matching 8 bases. The CDR3 covers 14 residues. The V and J ends lost 7 bases and 0 bases, in that order; junction bases with no gene match: 5. The CDR3 loop is CASKFGTGSYEQYF. The CDR3, as DNA: TGTGCCAGCAAATTCGGGACAGGCTCCTACGAGCAGTACTTC.

The chain employs TRBV6-2 or TRBV6-3 and TRBJ2-1; 11 bases agree with TRBD2. The tail of the sequence fits TRBJ2-7 better, so the J call may be wrong. The CDR3 loop spans 16 amino acids. Germline CDR1 MNHEY, CDR2 SVGEGT. In DNA form, the CDR3 reads TGTGCCAGCAGGCAAACCGGGACTAGCGGATACAATGAGCAGTACTTC. This codes for CASRQTGTSGYNEQYF.

The chain uses TRBV25-1 and TRBJ2-7, with D perhaps matching TRBD2 (5 bases). With 4 bases removed from V and 1 base from J, the gap between germline ends came to 11 bases. This CDR3 has 14 amino acids. CDR1 and CDR2 (germline): MGHDK, SYGVNS. CDR3 loop: CASSATRGSYEQYF. The CDR3 region has the DNA TGTGCCAGCAGTGCAACACGGGGATCCTACGAGCAGTACTTC.

In its sample, this clonotype was seen a few times. V is TRBV20-1 and J is TRBJ1-1; 10 nucleotides line up with TRBD1. This CDR3 region has 14 residues. With V trimmed by 0 bases and J by 6 bases, 4 bases remained unmatched. In germline, CDR1 is DFQATT, CDR2 SNEGSKA (reference sequence). The CDR3 loop is CSARDGTGVAEAFF. As DNA, the CDR3 is TGCAGTGCTAGAGATGGGACAGGGGTCGCTGAAGCTTTCTTT.

This clonotype was recorded a few times. This chain joins TRBV2 and TRBJ1-2, with D unresolved. The CDR3 spans 15 residues. Trimming took 1 base from V and 5 from J, leaving 14 bases between them. Germline assignment: CDR1 SNHLY and CDR2 FYNNEI. The CDR3 DNA sequence: TGTGCCAGCAGTGAAGGCCCCAAAACGCTGTATGGCTACACCTTC. This codes for CASSEGPKTLYGYTF.

Of note for this clonotype: The germline gene is not matched at one end of the junction; a read error may be the cause. The V gene is TRBV7-9, the J gene TRBJ1-2, with D unresolved. In germline, CDR1 is SEHNR, CDR2 FQNEAQ (reference sequence). The CDR3 extends over 14 amino acids. CDR3 residues: CASSATDGNYGCTF. The CDR3 bases are TGTGCCAGCAGTGCAACCGACGGGAACTATGGCTGCACCTTC.

This clonotype was counted many times. The V call is TRBV25-1, the J call TRBJ1-2; 7 bases line up with TRBD1. J lost 7 bases, V lost 7 bases, and 0 bases had no gene match. This CDR3 spans 10 amino acids. Germline values: CDR1 MGHDK, CDR2 SYGVNS. The CDR3, as DNA: TGTGCCAGCACAGGGGGTGGCTACACCTTC. Its protein is CASTGGGYTF.

V and J are TRBV7-3 and TRBJ2-3, with TRBD2 matching over 8 bases. Germline-derived CDR1 and CDR2 are SGHTA and FQGTGA. CDR3 length: 13 residues. The V gene end was trimmed by 6 bases and the J gene end by 10 bases; junction bases not matched to a gene: 9. CDR3 loop: CASSSSGGGAQYF. Written as DNA, the CDR3 is TGTGCCAGCAGTTCTTCCGGGGGGGGGGCGCAGTATTTT.

The V and J genes are TRBV25-1 and TRBJ2-5, with TRBD1 as a possible D gene (5 bases). The CDR3 runs 15 residues. Deletions cut 2 bases from V and 4 bases from J, with 14 bases between. The germline V gene has CDR1 MGHDK and CDR2 SYGVNS. The CDR3 reads CASSEVIDRGETQYF. In DNA form, the CDR3 reads TGTGCCAGCAGTGAAGTAATCGATAGGGGAGAGACCCAGTACTTC.

This clonotype came up many times. The V and J genes are TRBV5-1 and TRBJ2-7; 10 bases are a match to TRBD1. J was trimmed by 5 bases and V by 4 bases; bases with no gene match: 6. Germline assignment: CDR1 SGHRS and CDR2 YFSETQ. This CDR3 is 14 amino acids long. The CDR3 protein is CASSRTGGWNEQYF. CDR3 in DNA: TGCGCCAGCAGCCGGACAGGGGGGTGGAACGAGCAGTACTTC.

The V call is TRBV6-1, the J call TRBJ1-5; D might be TRBD1 (6 bases). Looked up from germline, CDR1 is MNHNS and CDR2 is SASEGT. The CDR3 is 14 amino acids. Trimming took off 4 bases at V and 5 bases at J, with 12 bases between the two ends. The CDR3 reads CASSGYRDHQPQHF. Written as DNA, the CDR3 is TGTGCCAGCAGTGGATACAGGGATCATCAGCCCCAGCATTTT.

The gene calls are TRBV3-1 and TRBJ2-1; D unclear. The CDR3 extends over 14 amino acids. Trimming cost V 2 bases and J 8 bases, with 13 bases left between them. Germline assignment: CDR1 LGHDT and CDR2 YNNKEL (reference sequence). CDR3 DNA sequence: TGTGCCAGCAGCCAACAGCTGAGCCCCGATGAGCAGTTCTTC. This translates into CASSQQLSPDEQFF.

V usage is TRBV2 and J usage is TRBJ2-1; 12 bases line up with TRBD1. Germline assignment: CDR1 SNHLY and CDR2 FYNNEI. V lost 7 bases and J lost 9; bases outside the gene matches: 4. The CDR3 runs to 13 residues. The CDR3 is CASTGQGAGEQFF. The CDR3, as DNA: TGTGCCAGCACGGGACAGGGGGCAGGTGAGCAGTTCTTC.

Only one count was recorded for this clonotype. The chain couples TRBV4-2 to TRBJ2-2, with 7 bases aligning to TRBD2. CDR1 is LGHNA and CDR2 is YNFKEQ in the germline V gene. J gave up 3 bases and V 3 bases, and 7 bases lay outside the gene matches. This CDR3 is built from 16 residues. CDR3 coding DNA: TGTGCCAGCAGCCAGACCTCTAGCGGATACACCGGGGAGCTGTTTTTT. It specifies CASSQTSSGYTGELFF.

This clonotype was observed at least ten times. The chain carries TRBV29-1 and TRBJ2-5; no clear D. CDR3 length: 12 residues. The V gene lost 4 bases and the J gene lost 7 bases, with 13 bases spanning the gap. Germline CDR1 and CDR2: SQVTM and ANQGSEA. CDR3 DNA sequence: TGCAGCGTTGGGGCCGGAGACGGGACCCAGTACTTC. Protein: CSVGAGDGTQYF.

The V and J genes are TRBV20-1 and TRBJ1-1; D call uncertain. The ends were cut back, 6 bases at V and 4 bases at J, with 15 bases in the middle. There are 13 residues in the CDR3. Per the germline V gene, CDR1 is DFQATT and CDR2 is SNEGSKA (reference sequence). CDR3 coding DNA: TGCAGTGCCCGAGGGCCCCTCGGCACTGAAGCTTTCTTT. Translation gives CSARGPLGTEAFF.

In the case of this clonotype: Since the CDR3 does not end with the conserved phenylalanine or tryptophan, this likely comes from a read error. The V and J genes are TRBV10-2 and TRBJ2-7, with D perhaps matching TRBD2 (6 bases). Trimming pared 6 bases from V and 9 bases from J, leaving 15 bases between. The length of the CDR3 is 12 residues. CDR1 and CDR2 (germline): WSHSY, SAAADI. The CDR3 nucleotides read TGCGCCAGCAGCAACACCGGGGGTGGGCAGTACTTA. Translating gives CASSNTGGGQYL.

J is TRBJ2-2 and V is TRBV25-1, with 7 bases aligning to TRBD2. Germline lookup yields CDR1 MGHDK and CDR2 SYGVNS. The CDR3 length is 17 residues. After removal of 3 bases from V and 7 bases from J, the junction contained 14 bases not matched to a gene. This CDR3 is CASSDWGGTHSNGELFF. CDR3 in DNA: TGTGCCAGCAGTGATTGGGGAGGGACCCACTCAAACGGGGAGCTGTTTTTT. Full variable domain (remainder filled in from reference TRBV25-1 and TRBJ2-2): EADIYQTPRYLVIGTGKKITLECSQTMGHDKMYWYQQDPGMELHLIHYSYGVNSTEKGDLSSESTVSRIRTEHFPLTLESARPSHTSQYLCASSDWGGTHSNGELFFGEGSRLTVL.

The CDR3 here is CASSRRDSVGGYTF. CDR3 nucleotide sequence: TGTGCCAGCAGCAGGCGGGACAGCGTGGGAGGCTACACCTTC. V is TRBV7-2 and J is TRBJ1-2; 7 nucleotides align to TRBD1. The ends lost 5 bases at V and 8 bases at J; junction bases unmatched: 11. The CDR3 runs to 14 residues. Germline V gene data show CDR1 as SGHTA and CDR2 as FQGNSA.

The chain recombines TRBV20-1 with TRBJ2-1, with TRBD2 as a possible D gene (5 bases). This CDR3 has 12 amino acids. Trimming stripped 5 bases from V and 6 bases from J, with 11 bases between. Germline V gene data show CDR1 as DFQATT and CDR2 as SNEGSKA (reference sequence). The CDR3 sequence: CSASRAGNEQFF. CDR3 DNA sequence: TGCAGTGCTTCGCGGGCGGGCAATGAGCAGTTCTTC.

This clonotype was found many times. V usage is TRBV12-5 and J usage is TRBJ2-7, with 9 nucleotides matching TRBD2. This CDR3 is built from 16 residues. Per germline, CDR1 LGHNT and CDR2 FRNRAP. The junction had 6 bases not matched to a gene; V was cut back by 0 bases and J by 3 bases. CDR3 residues: CASGLVAGLAYYEQYF. Written as DNA, the CDR3 is TGTGCTAGTGGTTTGGTCGCGGGACTAGCCTACTACGAGCAGTACTTC.

With respect to this clonotype: This may be a read error: a much more frequent sequence differs by one nucleotide. The chain carries TRBV7-9 and TRBJ2-4, with 10 bases that match TRBD1. The assigned J gene may be wrong: the sequence end matches TRBJ2-7 better. The CDR3 covers 15 residues. The germline CDR1 and CDR2 sequences are SEHNR and FQNEAQ (reference sequence). The CDR3 loop is CASDRGLSSSHEQYF. CDR3 sequence (DNA): TGTGCCAGCGACAGGGGGCTAAGTTCGTCCCACGAGCAGTACTTC.

V usage is TRBV7-2 and J usage is TRBJ1-5; the D gene is possibly TRBD1 (6 bases). Trimming took 0 bases from V and 6 from J, leaving 12 bases between them. CDR1 and CDR2 from the germline V gene are SGHTA and FQGNSA. The CDR3 runs to 15 residues. CDR3 sequence (DNA): TGTGCCAGCAGCTTAGCGGGGCAGGGGTTTCAGCCCCAGCATTTT. Amino acid sequence: CASSLAGQGFQPQHF.

The chain joins TRBV6-4 to TRBJ1-2; D unclear. This CDR3 has 17 amino acids. Germline CDR1 reads MRHNA; CDR2 reads SNTAGT. Trimming removed 0 bases from V and 6 bases from J, with 20 bases in between. The CDR3 DNA follows: TGTGCCAGCAGTGACTCGACTCGCACCCTCAAAAGGCATGGCTACACCTTC. It translates to CASSDSTRTLKRHGYTF.